Presented here are 17 T cell receptor beta chains from one specimen sequenced in a study of CD8 T cells in Susac syndrome. Roughly 0.5 to 1 ug RNA was reverse transcribed with random hexamers. TCRdb re-analysed the immunoSEQ multiplex PCR reads in MiXCR, keeping a single row per CDR3 protein. The sample includes nearly 200,000 distinct CDR3 sequences, roughly 95% of them seen just once. Sequencing was done on a sample of CD4+ T cells from PBMCs. These receptor sequences come from a human donor with multiple sclerosis.

This sequence joins TRBV3-1 and TRBJ2-5; 11 bases fit TRBD2. V gave up 5 bases and J gave up 9 bases; unmatched junction bases: 14. Germline CDR1 is LGHDT and CDR2 is YNNKEL (reference sequence). CDR3 size: 16 residues. DNA for the CDR3: TGTGCCAGCAGCAAAGGGTCTGCTAGCGGGAGGTTGGCCCAGTACTTC. This translates into CASSKGSASGRLAQYF.

This chain connects TRBV12-3 or TRBV12-4 to TRBJ2-6; D assignment may be TRBD1 or TRBD2 (5 bases each). V gave up 5 bases and J gave up 5 bases, with 16 bases separating them. The CDR3 spans 16 residues. The CDR3 DNA reads TGTGCCAGCAGTGGGGGACCCCAGCACAGGGCCAACGTCCTGACTTTC. This codes for CASSGGPQHRANVLTF.

This chain connects TRBV9 to TRBJ2-3; 7 nucleotides align to TRBD2. Losses at the gene ends were 0 bases for V and 2 bases for J; bases not matched to a gene: 6. Germline V CDR1 and CDR2: SGDLS, YYNGEE. This CDR3 has 16 amino acids. CDR3 region: CASSVGPSGYTDTQYF. The CDR3 region has the DNA TGTGCCAGCAGCGTAGGTCCTAGCGGATACACAGATACGCAGTATTTT. Based on the CDR3 plus reference TRBV9 and TRBJ2-3, the full variable domain is DSGVTQTPKHLITATGQRVTLRCSPRSGDLSVYWYQQSLDQGLQFLIQYYNGEERAKGNILERFSAQQFPDLHSELNLSSLELGDSALYFCASSVGPSGYTDTQYFGPGTRLTVL.

This chain joins TRBV30 and TRBJ1-1; D uncertain. Germline V gene lookup returns CDR1 GTSNPN and CDR2 SVGIG (reference sequence). The CDR3 runs 13 residues. The V gene lost 3 bases and the J gene lost 2 bases, with 10 bases spanning the gap. The CDR3 here is CAWSPHSNTEAFF. The CDR3 DNA follows: TGTGCCTGGAGCCCACACAGTAACACTGAAGCTTTCTTT.

J is TRBJ1-1 and V is TRBV12-5; no clear D gene. V was shortened by 7 bases and J by 0 bases, with 9 bases between the two germline ends. CDR3 length: 13 residues. CDR1 and CDR2 from the germline V gene are LGHNT and FRNRAP. The CDR3 DNA is TGTGCTAGTGACCCGGGAGTGAACACTGAAGCTTTCTTT. Translating gives CASDPGVNTEAFF. Variable domain in full (rest from reference TRBV12-5 and TRBJ1-1): DARVTQTPRHKVTEMGQEVTMRCQPILGHNTVFWYRQTMMQGLELLAYFRNRAPLDDSGMPKDRFSAEMPDATLATLKIQPSEPRDSAVYFCASDPGVNTEAFFGQGTRLTVV.

The count of this clonotype is one. The chain couples TRBV30 to TRBJ1-6; the match to TRBD1 covers 7 bases. The ends lost 5 bases at V and 7 bases at J; junction bases unmatched: 8. CDR3 length equals 14 residues. Per germline, CDR1 GTSNPN and CDR2 SVGIG (reference sequence). The CDR3 sequence is CAWARQGQNSPLHF. The CDR3 DNA follows: TGTGCCTGGGCCCGACAGGGACAGAATTCACCCCTCCACTTT.

This clonotype was seen once. This CDR3 reads CSATVAGSYNEQFF. Here the CDR3 DNA reads TGCAGTGCTACGGTAGCGGGGTCCTACAATGAGCAGTTCTTC. The chain combines TRBV20-1 with TRBJ2-1; 8 bases line up with TRBD2. V shed 4 bases and J 1 base; nucleotides not matched to a gene: 3. The CDR3 extends over 14 amino acids. CDR1 DFQATT and CDR2 SNEGSKA come from the germline V gene (reference sequence).

The J gene is TRBJ2-3, the V gene TRBV23-1, with a possible D match to TRBD1 (6 bases). TRBV23-1 is sorted into the ORF group, with uncertain function. Trimming removed 2 bases at V and 2 bases at J, with 23 bases between. This CDR3 has 19 residues. The CDR3 nucleotides read TGCGCCAGCAGTCAACCAGCATGGTTGGCGGACAGCTTCACAGATACGCAGTATTTT. Its translation is CASSQPAWLADSFTDTQYF.

The chain recombines TRBV3-1 with TRBJ1-1; D gene ambiguous. The V and J ends lost 5 bases and 1 base respectively, with 14 bases between them. Germline V gene data show CDR1 as LGHDT and CDR2 as YNNKEL (reference sequence). This CDR3 contains 15 residues. For the CDR3, the DNA is TGTGCCAGCAGCAAGTCCCGACCTAGGAACACTGAAGCTTTCTTT. Its protein is CASSKSRPRNTEAFF.

The V call is TRBV18, the J call TRBJ2-3; weak D call: TRBD1 (6 bases). Trimming removed 2 bases from V and 2 bases from J, with 11 bases in between. Germline CDR1 is KGHSH and CDR2 is LQKENI. The CDR3 runs 15 residues. CDR3 nucleotides: TGTGCCAGCTCACCAAATACAGGGTCCACAGATACGCAGTATTTT. Translating gives CASSPNTGSTDTQYF.

This clonotype came up once. This rearrangement joins TRBV5-1 to TRBJ2-1, with D possibly matching TRBD2 (5 bases). Trimming stripped 8 bases from V and 9 bases from J, with 27 bases between. CDR1 and CDR2 from the germline V gene are SGHRS and YFSETQ. The CDR3 has 16 amino acids. CDR3 coding DNA: TGCGCCAGTGGGGAGATAGGGAGAAGAGGAGTAAGTGAGCAGTTCTTC. The encoded protein is CASGEIGRRGVSEQFF.

J is TRBJ1-5 and V is TRBV28; D not certain. CDR1 MDHEN and CDR2 SYDVKM come from the germline V gene. Trimming pared 5 bases from V and 10 bases from J, leaving 12 bases between. CDR3 length: 12 residues. The chain's CDR3 is CASSIPRFPQHF. In DNA, the CDR3 is TGTGCCAGCAGTATCCCACGTTTCCCCCAGCATTTT.

This chain joins TRBV9 and TRBJ1-3, with unresolved D. The V end was cut by 4 bases, the J end by 4 bases, with 3 bases between. Germline CDR1 is SGDLS and CDR2 is YYNGEE. CDR3 length: 11 amino acids. The CDR3 DNA reads TGTGCCAGCAGCATCGGAAACACCATATATTTT. Protein sequence: CASSIGNTIYF.

This clonotype was seen once. This chain connects TRBV13 to TRBJ2-3; 9 bases are shared with TRBD2. The junction had 13 bases not matched to a gene; V was cut back by 5 bases and J by 4 bases. Germline CDR1 PRHDT, CDR2 FYEKMQ (reference sequence). This CDR3 spans 17 amino acids. The CDR3 protein is CASSITRRGGVADTQYF. The DNA for the CDR3 is TGTGCCAGCAGCATCACTAGGCGGGGGGGCGTCGCAGATACGCAGTATTTT.

This clonotype has just a few counts. The CDR3 sequence is CASSLGGRNQPQHF. The CDR3 DNA is TGTGCCAGCAGCTTAGGAGGCAGGAATCAGCCCCAGCATTTT. The V call is TRBV11-1, the J call TRBJ1-5; D is unresolved. Trimming pared 1 base from V and 4 bases from J, leaving 8 bases between. CDR3 length: 14 amino acids. CDR1 and CDR2 (germline): SGHAT, FQDESV (reference sequence).

V and J are TRBV20-1 and TRBJ2-1; the match to TRBD2 covers 11 bases. This CDR3 has 15 amino acids. Germline V gives CDR1 DFQATT, CDR2 SNEGSKA (reference sequence). V gave up 4 bases and J gave up 4 bases; unmatched junction bases: 6. As DNA, the CDR3 is TGCAGTGCTACCACCCCTAGCGGGGGGTACAATGAGCAGTTCTTC. The encoded protein is CSATTPSGGYNEQFF.

This chain uses TRBV30 with TRBJ1-1, with a weak D call TRBD1 (6 bases). Germline CDR1 reads GTSNPN; CDR2 reads SVGIG (reference sequence). V lost 0 bases, J lost 8 bases, and 13 bases lay in between. CDR3 length equals 13 residues. CDR3 residues: CAWSVRIRGEAFF. Here the CDR3 DNA reads TGTGCCTGGAGTGTACGGATCAGGGGAGAAGCTTTCTTT.